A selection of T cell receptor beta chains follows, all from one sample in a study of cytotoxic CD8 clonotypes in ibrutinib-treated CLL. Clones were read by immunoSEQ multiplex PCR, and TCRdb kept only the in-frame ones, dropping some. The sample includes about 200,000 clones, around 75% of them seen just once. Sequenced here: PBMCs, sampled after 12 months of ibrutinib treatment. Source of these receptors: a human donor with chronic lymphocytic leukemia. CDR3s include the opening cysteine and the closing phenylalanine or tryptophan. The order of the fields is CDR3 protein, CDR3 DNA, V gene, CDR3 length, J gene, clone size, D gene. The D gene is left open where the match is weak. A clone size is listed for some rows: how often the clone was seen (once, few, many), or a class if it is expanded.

CASRGGTGEAFF TGTGCCAGCAGGGGCGGGACAGGGGAAGCTTTCTTT TRBV6-4 12 TRBJ1-1 . TRBD1
CAWRRYTANTEAFF TGTGCCTGGAGGAGATACACAGCGAACACTGAAGCTTTCTTT TRBV30 14 TRBJ1-1 once .
CASTLTGGYGYTF TGTGCCAGCACCCTGACAGGGGGGTATGGCTACACCTTC TRBV28 13 TRBJ1-2 . TRBD1
CAWSQDYEQYF TGTGCCTGGAGCCAAGACTACGAGCAGTACTTC TRBV30 11 TRBJ2-7 . .
CASTPGTSLVGELFF TGTGCCAGTACCCCCGGGACTTCCCTAGTGGGGGAGCTGTTTTTT TRBV19 15 TRBJ2-2 once .
CSALDGEGQPQHF TGCAGCGCCCTAGACGGGGAGGGTCAGCCCCAGCATTTT TRBV29-1 13 TRBJ1-5 . .
CASTERLEGNEQFF TGTGCCAGCACAGAACGGCTAGAGGGCAATGAGCAGTTCTTC TRBV2 14 TRBJ2-1 . .
CATNQADTQYF TGCGCCACCAACCAGGCAGATACGCAGTATTTT TRBV10-2 11 TRBJ2-3 . .
CASNGQGAGQPQHF TGTGCCAGCAACGGACAGGGGGCAGGGCAGCCCCAGCATTTT TRBV2 14 TRBJ1-5 . TRBD1
CASSNRQGADSPLHF TGTGCCAGCAGCAACCGACAGGGGGCTGATTCACCCCTCCACTTT TRBV9 15 TRBJ1-6 . TRBD1
CSAFRGGYGYTF TGCAGTGCTTTCCGAGGAGGCTATGGCTACACCTTC TRBV29-1 12 TRBJ1-2 . .
CSVEAVNNEQFF TGCAGCGTTGAAGCCGTTAACAATGAGCAGTTCTTC TRBV29-1 12 TRBJ2-1 . .
CASLRTTYQETQYF TGTGCCAGCTTAAGAACCACGTACCAAGAGACCCAGTACTTC TRBV2 14 TRBJ2-5 . .
CASSLALAQPQHF TGCGCCAGCAGCTTGGCCCTCGCTCAGCCCCAGCATTTT TRBV5-1 13 TRBJ1-5 few .
CAWKVANQPQHF TGTGCCTGGAAGGTTGCCAATCAGCCCCAGCATTTT TRBV30 12 TRBJ1-5 few .
CASCRTGGPGELFF TGCGCCAGCTGTAGGACAGGGGGCCCCGGGGAGCTGTTTTTT TRBV5-1 14 TRBJ2-2 . TRBD1
CASSQVGQVQANYGYTF TGCGCCAGCAGCCAAGTAGGACAGGTACAAGCTAACTATGGCTACACCTTC TRBV4-1 17 TRBJ1-2 . TRBD1
CASSLDRGHEKLFF TGTGCCAGCAGCTTGGACAGGGGTCATGAAAAACTGTTTTTT TRBV7-2 14 TRBJ1-4 . TRBD1
CAWCGLGQRNSGNTIYF TGTGCCTGGTGCGGGTTGGGACAGCGCAACTCTGGAAACACCATATATTTT TRBV30 17 TRBJ1-3 once TRBD1
CASSLGSNQPQHF TGTGCCAGCAGTCTGGGGAGTAATCAGCCCCAGCATTTT TRBV6-4 13 TRBJ1-5 . .
CASSLAGNYGYTF TGTGCCAGCAGCTTGGCGGGAAACTATGGCTACACCTTC TRBV7-9 13 TRBJ1-2 . .
CASSLAGGREETQYF TGTGCCAGCAGCTTAGCCGGGGGCAGGGAAGAGACCCAGTACTTC TRBV11-1 15 TRBJ2-5 . .
CASQGAFEAFF TGTGCCAGCCAGGGAGCCTTTGAAGCTTTCTTT TRBV27 11 TRBJ1-1 . .
CASSIGAGRRNQPQHF TGTGCCAGTAGTATAGGGGCGGGGCGGCGCAATCAGCCCCAGCATTTT TRBV19 16 TRBJ1-5 . .
CASRRVLSYNSPLHF TGCGCCAGCAGAAGAGTACTCTCCTATAATTCACCCCTCCACTTT TRBV10-2 15 TRBJ1-6 . .
CASSYSRGYYEQYF TGTGCCAGCAGTTACTCACGAGGTTACTACGAGCAGTACTTC TRBV6-5 14 TRBJ2-7 . .
CASSGRTSGRSEQYF TGTGCCAGCAGCGGGCGGACTAGCGGGAGATCCGAGCAGTACTTC TRBV7-9 15 TRBJ2-7 . TRBD2